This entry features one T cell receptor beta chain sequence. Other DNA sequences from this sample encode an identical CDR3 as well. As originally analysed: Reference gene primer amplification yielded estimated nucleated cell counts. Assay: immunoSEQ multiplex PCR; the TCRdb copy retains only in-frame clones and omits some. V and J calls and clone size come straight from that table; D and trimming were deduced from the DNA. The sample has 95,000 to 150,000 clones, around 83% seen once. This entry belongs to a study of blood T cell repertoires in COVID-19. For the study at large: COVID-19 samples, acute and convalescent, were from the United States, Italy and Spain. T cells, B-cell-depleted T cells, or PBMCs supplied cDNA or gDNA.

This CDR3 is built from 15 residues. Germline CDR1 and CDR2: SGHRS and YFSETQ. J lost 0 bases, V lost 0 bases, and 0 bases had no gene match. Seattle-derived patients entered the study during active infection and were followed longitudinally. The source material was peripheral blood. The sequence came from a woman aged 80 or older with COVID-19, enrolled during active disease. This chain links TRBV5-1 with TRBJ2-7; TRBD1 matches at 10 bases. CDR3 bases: TGCGCCAGCAGCTTGGGGACAGGGGGCTCCTACGAGCAGTACTTC. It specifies CASSLGTGGSYEQYF. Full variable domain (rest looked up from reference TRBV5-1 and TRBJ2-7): KAGVTQTPRYLIKTRGQQVTLSCSPISGHRSVSWYQQTPGQGLQFLFEYFSETQRNKGNFPGRFSGRQFSNSRSEMNVSTLELGDSALYLCASSLGTGGSYEQYFGPGTRLTVT.